This T cell receptor (beta chain) appears in the sequencing data of a study of T cells expressing NK-cell markers. Using the 5' RACE reads, TCRdb records one entry per CDR3 protein without DNA. This repertoire includes some 450,000 distinct CDR3 sequences. In the case of this clonotype: The antigen remains unidentified.

Study-level findings and limits: The study found dominant NKG2C+ clonotypes at roughly 1.0-8% of CD8+ T cells in 5 or 6 donors.

The CDR3 is 12 amino acids. Germline V CDR1 and CDR2: MNHEY, SVGEGT. This TCR came from a woman between 18 and 70 years old in good health. V gene TRBV6-2 or TRBV6-3 combines with J gene TRBJ2-7. Sequencing input: blood T cells: a sorted CD56 or NKG2C T cell subset, CD4+ or CD8+ T cells, or bulk PBMC T cells (not recorded which). The CDR3 loop is CASSYQDYEQYF.